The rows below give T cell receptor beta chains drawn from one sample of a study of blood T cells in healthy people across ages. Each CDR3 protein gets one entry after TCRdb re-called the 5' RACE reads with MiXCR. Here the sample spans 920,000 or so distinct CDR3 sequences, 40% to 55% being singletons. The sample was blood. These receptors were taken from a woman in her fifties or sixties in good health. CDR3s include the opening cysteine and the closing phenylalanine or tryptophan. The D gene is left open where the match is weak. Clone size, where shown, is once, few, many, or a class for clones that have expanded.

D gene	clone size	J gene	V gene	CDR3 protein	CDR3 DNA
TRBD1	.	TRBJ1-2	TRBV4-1	CASSQEGQVYGYTF	TGCGCCAGCAGCCAAGAAGGACAGGTCTATGGCTACACCTTC
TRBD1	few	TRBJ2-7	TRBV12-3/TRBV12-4	CASRTTGFRSYEQYF	TGTGCCAGCAGGACGACAGGGTTTAGGTCCTACGAGCAGTACTTC
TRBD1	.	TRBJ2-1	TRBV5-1	CASSSPGQGSEQFF	TGCGCCAGCAGCTCGCCGGGACAGGGGAGTGAGCAGTTCTTC
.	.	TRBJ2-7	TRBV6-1	CASSQPGTASYEQYF	TGTGCCAGCAGTCAACCCGGGACCGCTTCCTACGAGCAGTACTTC
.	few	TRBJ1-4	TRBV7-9	CASSLAGEIREKLFF	TGTGCCAGCAGCTTAGCAGGGGAAATTAGGGAAAAACTGTTTTTT
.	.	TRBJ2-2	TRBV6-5	CASRSFPQGSTGELFF	TGTGCCAGCAGGTCTTTCCCACAGGGATCCACCGGGGAGCTGTTTTTT
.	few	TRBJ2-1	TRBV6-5	CASSPRVFNEQFF	TGTGCCAGCAGTCCCCGTGTGTTCAATGAGCAGTTCTTC
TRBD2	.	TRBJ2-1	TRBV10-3	CAISEPWGGRTNNEQFF	TGTGCCATCAGTGAACCCTGGGGCGGGAGGACAAACAATGAGCAGTTCTTC
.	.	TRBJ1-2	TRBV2	CASSSRSGEANYGYTF	TGTGCCAGCAGTTCAAGATCGGGGGAAGCTAACTATGGCTACACCTTC
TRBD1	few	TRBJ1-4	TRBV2	CASLRGTGGNEKLFF	TGTGCCAGCCTTAGAGGGACAGGGGGTAATGAAAAACTGTTTTTT
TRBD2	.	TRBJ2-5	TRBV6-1	CASIGLAGETQYF	TGTGCCAGCATCGGGCTAGCGGGAGAGACCCAGTACTTC
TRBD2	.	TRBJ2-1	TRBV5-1	CASRREGRSNEQFF	TGCGCCAGCAGACGGGAGGGCCGGAGCAATGAGCAGTTCTTC
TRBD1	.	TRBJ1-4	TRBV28	CASSLGTGQTNEKLFF	TGTGCCAGCAGTCTAGGGACAGGGCAGACTAATGAAAAACTGTTTTTT
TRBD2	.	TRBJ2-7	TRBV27	CASSGLAGKHEQYF	TGTGCCAGCAGTGGACTAGCGGGAAAACACGAGCAGTACTTC
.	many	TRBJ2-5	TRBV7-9	CASSNRDLQETQYF	TGTGCCAGCAGCAACCGGGACTTACAAGAGACCCAGTACTTC
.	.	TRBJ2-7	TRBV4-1	CASSHKGQLYEQYF	TGCGCCAGCAGCCATAAAGGACAGCTCTACGAGCAGTACTTC
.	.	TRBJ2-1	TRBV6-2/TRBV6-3	CASSPGTFSEQFF	TGTGCCAGCAGCCCCGGGACGTTTAGTGAGCAGTTCTTC
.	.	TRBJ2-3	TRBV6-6	CASNREHPAANTQYF	TGTGCCAGCAACCGGGAGCATCCTGCTGCCAATACGCAGTATTTT
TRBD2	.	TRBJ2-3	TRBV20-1	CSAFSGSTDTQYF	TGCAGTGCCTTTAGCGGGAGCACAGATACGCAGTATTTT
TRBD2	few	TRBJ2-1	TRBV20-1	CSAPRSGSSYNEQFF	TGCAGTGCTCCACGGAGCGGGAGCTCCTACAATGAGCAGTTCTTC
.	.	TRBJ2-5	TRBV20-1	CSARADRGETQYF	TGCAGTGCTAGAGCGGACAGAGGGGAGACCCAGTACTTC
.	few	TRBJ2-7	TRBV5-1	CASSLGTAGPYEQYF	TGCGCCAGCAGCTTGGGGACGGCAGGCCCCTACGAGCAGTACTTC
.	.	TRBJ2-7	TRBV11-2	CASSLDDRTREQYF	TGTGCCAGCAGCCTAGATGACAGGACTCGCGAGCAGTACTTC
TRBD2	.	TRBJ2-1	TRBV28	CASSPLRRAGGISYEQFF	TGTGCCAGCAGTCCCCTAAGGCGCGCGGGAGGGATTAGCTATGAGCAGTTCTTC
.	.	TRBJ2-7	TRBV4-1	CASSQLGASYEQYF	TGCGCCAGCAGCCAATTAGGGGCCTCCTACGAGCAGTACTTC
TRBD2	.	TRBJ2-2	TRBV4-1	CASSQDSGLAGAGGELFF	TGCGCCAGCAGCCAAGATAGCGGACTAGCGGGAGCAGGCGGGGAGCTGTTTTTT
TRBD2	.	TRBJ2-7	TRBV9	CASSVVIAGGNNEQYF	TGTGCCAGCAGCGTAGTCATTGCGGGAGGCAACAATGAGCAGTACTTC
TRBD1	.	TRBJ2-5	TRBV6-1	CASSPNDRGFWRETQYF	TGTGCCAGCAGTCCGAATGACAGGGGGTTCTGGCGAGAGACCCAGTACTTC